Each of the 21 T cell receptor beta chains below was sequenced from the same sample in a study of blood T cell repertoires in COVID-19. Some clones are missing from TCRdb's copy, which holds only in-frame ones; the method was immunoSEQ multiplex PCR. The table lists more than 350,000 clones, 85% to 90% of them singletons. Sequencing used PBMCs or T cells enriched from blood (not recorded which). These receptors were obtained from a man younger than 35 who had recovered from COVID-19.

The CDR3 loop is CASSVETFGGYTF. The DNA for the CDR3 is TGTGCCAGCAGTGTTGAGACTTTTGGGGGCTACACCTTC. This chain connects TRBV25-1 to TRBJ1-2; D ambiguous. The CDR3 runs 13 residues. Germline V gene lookup returns CDR1 MGHDK and CDR2 SYGVNS. Trimming took off 4 bases at V and 8 bases at J, with 14 bases between the two ends.

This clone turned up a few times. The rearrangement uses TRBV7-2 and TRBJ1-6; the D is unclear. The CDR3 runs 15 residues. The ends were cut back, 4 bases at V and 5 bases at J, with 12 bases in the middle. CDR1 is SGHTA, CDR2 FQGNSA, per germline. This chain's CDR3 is CASSSQQVHNSPLHF. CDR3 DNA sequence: TGTGCCAGCAGCTCACAGCAGGTTCATAATTCACCCCTCCACTTT.

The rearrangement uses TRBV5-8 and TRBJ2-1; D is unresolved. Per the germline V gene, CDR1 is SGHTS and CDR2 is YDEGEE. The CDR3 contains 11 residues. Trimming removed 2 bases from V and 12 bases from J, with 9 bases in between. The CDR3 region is CASSFAAVQFF. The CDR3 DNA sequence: TGTGCCAGCAGCTTCGCGGCAGTGCAGTTCTTC.

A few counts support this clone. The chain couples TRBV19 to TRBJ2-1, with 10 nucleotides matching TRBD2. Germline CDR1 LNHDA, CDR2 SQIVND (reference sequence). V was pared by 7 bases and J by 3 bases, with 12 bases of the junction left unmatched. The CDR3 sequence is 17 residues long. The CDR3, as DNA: TGTGCCAGTACCCCAGGACTAGCGGCCCTCTACTACAATGAGCAGTTCTTC. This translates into CASTPGLAALYYNEQFF.

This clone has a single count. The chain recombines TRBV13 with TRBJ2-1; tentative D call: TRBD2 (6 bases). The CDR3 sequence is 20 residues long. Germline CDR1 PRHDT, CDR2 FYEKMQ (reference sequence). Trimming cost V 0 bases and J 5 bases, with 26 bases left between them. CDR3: CASSLGHRGWPTISDNEQFF. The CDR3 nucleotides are TGTGCCAGCAGCTTAGGTCATCGGGGGTGGCCGACTATCAGCGACAATGAGCAGTTCTTC.

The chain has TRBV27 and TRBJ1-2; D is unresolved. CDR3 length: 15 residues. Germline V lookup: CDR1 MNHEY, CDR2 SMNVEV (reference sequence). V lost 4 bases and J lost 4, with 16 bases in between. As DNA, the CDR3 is TGTGCCAGCAGTTCGATCTCCGAAGGGAGCTATGGCTACACCTTC. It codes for CASSSISEGSYGYTF.

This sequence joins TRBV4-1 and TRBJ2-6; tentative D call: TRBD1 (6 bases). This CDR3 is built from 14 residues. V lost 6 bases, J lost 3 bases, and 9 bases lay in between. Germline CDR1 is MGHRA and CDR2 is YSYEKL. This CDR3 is CASRDRFGANVLTF. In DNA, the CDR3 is TGCGCCAGCAGAGACAGGTTTGGGGCCAACGTCCTGACTTTC.

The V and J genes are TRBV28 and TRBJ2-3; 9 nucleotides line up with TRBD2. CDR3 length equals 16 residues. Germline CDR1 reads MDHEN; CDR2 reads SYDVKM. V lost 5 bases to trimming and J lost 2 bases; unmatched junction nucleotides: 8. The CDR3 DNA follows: TGTGCCAGCAGTCCCCCAGTAGCGGGAGACACAGATACGCAGTATTTT. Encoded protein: CASSPPVAGDTDTQYF.

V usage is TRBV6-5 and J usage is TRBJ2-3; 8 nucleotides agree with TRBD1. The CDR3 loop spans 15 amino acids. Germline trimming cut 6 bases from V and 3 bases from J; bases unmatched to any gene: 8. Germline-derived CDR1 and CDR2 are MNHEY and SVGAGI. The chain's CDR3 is CASRIQGERTDTQYF. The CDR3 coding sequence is TGTGCCAGCAGAATACAGGGGGAAAGGACAGATACGCAGTATTTT.

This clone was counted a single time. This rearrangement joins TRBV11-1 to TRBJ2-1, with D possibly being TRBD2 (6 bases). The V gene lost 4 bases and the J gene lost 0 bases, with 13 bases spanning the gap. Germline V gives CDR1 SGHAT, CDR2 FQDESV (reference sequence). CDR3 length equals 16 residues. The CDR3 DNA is TGTGCCAGCAGCTCTGTTAGCGGAATCTCCTACAATGAGCAGTTCTTC. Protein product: CASSSVSGISYNEQFF.

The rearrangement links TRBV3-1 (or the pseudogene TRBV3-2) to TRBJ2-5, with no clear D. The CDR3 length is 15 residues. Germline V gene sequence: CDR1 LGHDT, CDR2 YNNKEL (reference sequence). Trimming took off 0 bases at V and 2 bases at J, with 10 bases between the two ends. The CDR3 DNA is TGTGCCAGCAGCCAAGATAGTAAATCTCAAGAGACCCAGTACTTC. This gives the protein CASSQDSKSQETQYF.

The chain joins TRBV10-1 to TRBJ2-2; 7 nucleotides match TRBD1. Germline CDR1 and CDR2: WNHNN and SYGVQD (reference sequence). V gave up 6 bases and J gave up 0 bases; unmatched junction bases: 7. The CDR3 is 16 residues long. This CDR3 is CASRRRQGPNTGELFF. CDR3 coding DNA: TGCGCCAGCAGACGAAGACAGGGCCCGAACACCGGGGAGCTGTTTTTT.

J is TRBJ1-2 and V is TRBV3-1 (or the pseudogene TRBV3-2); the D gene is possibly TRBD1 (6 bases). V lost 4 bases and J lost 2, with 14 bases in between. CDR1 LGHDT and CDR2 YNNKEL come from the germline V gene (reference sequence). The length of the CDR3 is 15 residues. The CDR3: CASSPTGQPNYGYTF. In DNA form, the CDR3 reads TGTGCCAGCAGCCCCACCGGACAGCCAAACTATGGCTACACCTTC.

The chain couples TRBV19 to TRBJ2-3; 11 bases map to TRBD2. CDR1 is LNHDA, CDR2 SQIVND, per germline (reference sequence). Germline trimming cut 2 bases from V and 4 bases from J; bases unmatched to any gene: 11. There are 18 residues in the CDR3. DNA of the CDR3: TGTGCCAGTAGTATAAGCCCTAGCGGGAGGCCAGTTCCAGATACGCAGTATTTT. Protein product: CASSISPSGRPVPDTQYF.

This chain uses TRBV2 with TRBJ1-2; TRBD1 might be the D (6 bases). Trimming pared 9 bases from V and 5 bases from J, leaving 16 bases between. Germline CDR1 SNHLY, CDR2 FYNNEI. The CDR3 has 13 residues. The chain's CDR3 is CASTTGLHYGYTF. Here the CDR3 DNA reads TGTGCCAGTACGACAGGCCTCCATTATGGCTACACCTTC.

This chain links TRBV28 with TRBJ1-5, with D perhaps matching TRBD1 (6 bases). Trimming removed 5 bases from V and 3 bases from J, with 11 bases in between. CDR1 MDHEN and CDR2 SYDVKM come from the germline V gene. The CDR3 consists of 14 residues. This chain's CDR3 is CASSLDSFNQPQHF. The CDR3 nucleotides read TGTGCCAGCAGTCTGGACAGCTTCAATCAGCCCCAGCATTTT.

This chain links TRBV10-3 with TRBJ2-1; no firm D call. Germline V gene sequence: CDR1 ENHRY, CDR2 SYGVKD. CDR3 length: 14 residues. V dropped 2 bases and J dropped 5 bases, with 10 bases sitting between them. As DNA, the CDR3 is TGTGCCATCAGTGAGATCTTTGGGCACAATGAGCAGTTCTTC. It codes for CAISEIFGHNEQFF.

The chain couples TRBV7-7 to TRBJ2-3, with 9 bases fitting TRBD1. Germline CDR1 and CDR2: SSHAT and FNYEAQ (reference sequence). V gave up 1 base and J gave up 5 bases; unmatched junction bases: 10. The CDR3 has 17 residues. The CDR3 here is CASSLGRTGVSRDTQYF. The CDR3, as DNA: TGTGCCAGCAGCTTAGGGCGGACAGGGGTCAGTCGAGATACGCAGTATTTT.

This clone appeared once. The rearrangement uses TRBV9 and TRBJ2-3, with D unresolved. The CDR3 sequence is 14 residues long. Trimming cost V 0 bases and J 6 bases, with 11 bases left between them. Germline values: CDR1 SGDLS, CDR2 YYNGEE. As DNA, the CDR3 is TGTGCCAGCAGCGTAGCTCGGAGCTCCGATACGCAGTATTTT. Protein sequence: CASSVARSSDTQYF.

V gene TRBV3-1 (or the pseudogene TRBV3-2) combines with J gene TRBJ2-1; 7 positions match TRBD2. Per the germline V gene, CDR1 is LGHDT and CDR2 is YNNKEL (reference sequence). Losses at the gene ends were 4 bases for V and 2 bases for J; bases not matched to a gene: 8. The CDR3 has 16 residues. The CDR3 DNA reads TGTGCCAGCAGCCGTCGACTAGCCATTACCTACAATGAGCAGTTCTTC. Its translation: CASSRRLAITYNEQFF.

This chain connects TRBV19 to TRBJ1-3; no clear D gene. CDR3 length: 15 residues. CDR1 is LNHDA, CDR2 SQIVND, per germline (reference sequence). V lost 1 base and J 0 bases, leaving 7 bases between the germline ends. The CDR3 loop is CASSIAVSSGNTIYF. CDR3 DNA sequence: TGTGCCAGTAGTATAGCCGTGAGCTCTGGAAACACCATATATTTT.